Detailed here is one T cell receptor beta chain. The table came from immunoSEQ multiplex PCR; TCRdb's copy has only in-frame clones and leaves some out. The sample contains over 130,000 clones, roughly 81% of which appear only once. Trimming at V came to 5 bases and at J to 4 bases, leaving 17 bases not matched to a gene. Germline V gene sequence: CDR1 SGHAT, CDR2 FQNNGV. This CDR3 contains 18 residues. This sample is part of a study of blood T cell repertoires in COVID-19. Overall study: COVID-19 samples, acute and convalescent, were from the United States, Italy and Spain.

This TCR was sampled from a woman aged 45-59 years with active or convalescent COVID-19. Sequences were obtained from peripheral blood. The V call is TRBV11-2, the J call TRBJ2-3; 8 positions agree with TRBD2. The CDR3 DNA reads as TGTGCCAGCAGCGGTCCCTTTTCTGTACGGGGGGGCGCAGATACGCAGTATTTT. It specifies CASSGPFSVRGGADTQYF.